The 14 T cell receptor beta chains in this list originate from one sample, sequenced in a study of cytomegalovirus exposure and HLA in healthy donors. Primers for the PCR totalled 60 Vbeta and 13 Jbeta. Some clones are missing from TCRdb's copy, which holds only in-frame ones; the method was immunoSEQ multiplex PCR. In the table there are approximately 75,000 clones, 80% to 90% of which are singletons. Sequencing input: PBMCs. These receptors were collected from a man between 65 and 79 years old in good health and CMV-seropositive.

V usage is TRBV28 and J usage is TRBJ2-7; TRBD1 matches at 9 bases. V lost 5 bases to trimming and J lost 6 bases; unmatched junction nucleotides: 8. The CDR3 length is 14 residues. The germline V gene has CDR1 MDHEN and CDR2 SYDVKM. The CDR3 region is CASSVRTGAGEQYF. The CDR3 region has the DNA TGTGCCAGCAGTGTAAGGACAGGGGCGGGCGAGCAGTACTTC.

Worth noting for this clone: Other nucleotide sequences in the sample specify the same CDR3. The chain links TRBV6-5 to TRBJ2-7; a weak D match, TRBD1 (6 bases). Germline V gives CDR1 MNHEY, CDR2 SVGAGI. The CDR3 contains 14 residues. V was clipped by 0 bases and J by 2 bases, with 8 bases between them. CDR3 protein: CASSYSTGPYEQYF. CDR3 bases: TGTGCCAGCAGTTACTCGACAGGTCCCTACGAGCAGTACTTC.

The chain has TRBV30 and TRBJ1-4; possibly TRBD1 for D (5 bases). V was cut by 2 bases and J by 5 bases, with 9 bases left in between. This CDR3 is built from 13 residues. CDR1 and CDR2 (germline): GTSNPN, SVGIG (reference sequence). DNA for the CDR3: TGTGCCTGGAGTCGGGGGGGGAATGAAAAACTGTTTTTT. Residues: CAWSRGGNEKLFF.

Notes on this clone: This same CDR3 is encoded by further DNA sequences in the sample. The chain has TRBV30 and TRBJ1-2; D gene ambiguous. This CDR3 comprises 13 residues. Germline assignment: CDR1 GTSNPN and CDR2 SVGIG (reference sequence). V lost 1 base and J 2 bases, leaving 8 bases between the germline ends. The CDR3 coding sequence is TGTGCCTGGAGTGCCGAGGGAAACTATGGCTACACCTTC. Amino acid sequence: CAWSAEGNYGYTF.

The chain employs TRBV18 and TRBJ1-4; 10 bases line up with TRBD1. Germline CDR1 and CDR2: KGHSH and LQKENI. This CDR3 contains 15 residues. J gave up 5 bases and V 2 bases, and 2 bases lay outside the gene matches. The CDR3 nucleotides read TGTGCCAGCTCACCAGGGACAGGGGTAAATGAAAAACTGTTTTTT. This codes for CASSPGTGVNEKLFF.

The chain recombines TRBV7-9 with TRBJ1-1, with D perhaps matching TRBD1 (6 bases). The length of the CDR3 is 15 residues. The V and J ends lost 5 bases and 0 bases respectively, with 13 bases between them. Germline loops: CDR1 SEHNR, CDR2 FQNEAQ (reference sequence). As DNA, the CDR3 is TGTGCCAGCAGCGAGCCCCAGGGGATGAACACTGAAGCTTTCTTT. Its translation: CASSEPQGMNTEAFF. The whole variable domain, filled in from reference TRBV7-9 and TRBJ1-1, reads DTGVSQNPRHKITKRGQNVTFRCDPISEHNRLYWYRQTLGQGPEFLTYFQNEAQLEKSRLLSDRFSAERPKGSFSTLEIQRTEQGDSAMYLCASSEPQGMNTEAFFGQGTRLTVV.

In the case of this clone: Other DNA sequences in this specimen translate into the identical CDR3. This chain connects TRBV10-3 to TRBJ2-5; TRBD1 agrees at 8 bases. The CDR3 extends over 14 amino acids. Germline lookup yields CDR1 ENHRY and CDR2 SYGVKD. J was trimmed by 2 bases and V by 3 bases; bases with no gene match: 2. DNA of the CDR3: TGTGCCATCAGTGAAAGGACAGGGCAAGAGACCCAGTACTTC. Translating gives CAISERTGQETQYF.

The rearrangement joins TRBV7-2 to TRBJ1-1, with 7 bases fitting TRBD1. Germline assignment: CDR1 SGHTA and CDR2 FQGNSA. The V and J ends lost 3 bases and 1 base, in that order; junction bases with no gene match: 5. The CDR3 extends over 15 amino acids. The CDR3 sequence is CASSLQAGGNTEAFF. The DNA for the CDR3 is TGTGCCAGCAGCTTGCAGGCAGGGGGGAACACTGAAGCTTTCTTT.

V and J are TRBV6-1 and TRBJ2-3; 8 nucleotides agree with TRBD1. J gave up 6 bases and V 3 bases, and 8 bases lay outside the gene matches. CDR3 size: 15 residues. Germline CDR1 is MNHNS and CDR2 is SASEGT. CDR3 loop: CASSDGQGHRDTQYF. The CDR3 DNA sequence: TGTGCCAGCAGTGACGGACAGGGTCATAGGGATACGCAGTATTTT.

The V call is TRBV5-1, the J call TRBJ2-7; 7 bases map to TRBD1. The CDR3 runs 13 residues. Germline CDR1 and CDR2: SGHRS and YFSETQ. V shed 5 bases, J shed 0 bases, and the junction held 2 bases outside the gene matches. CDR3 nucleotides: TGCGCCAGCAGGGGGACAGCCTCCTACGAGCAGTACTTC. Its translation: CASRGTASYEQYF. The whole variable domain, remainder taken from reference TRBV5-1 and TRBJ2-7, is KAGVTQTPRYLIKTRGQQVTLSCSPISGHRSVSWYQQTPGQGLQFLFEYFSETQRNKGNFPGRFSGRQFSNSRSEMNVSTLELGDSALYLCASRGTASYEQYFGPGTRLTVT.

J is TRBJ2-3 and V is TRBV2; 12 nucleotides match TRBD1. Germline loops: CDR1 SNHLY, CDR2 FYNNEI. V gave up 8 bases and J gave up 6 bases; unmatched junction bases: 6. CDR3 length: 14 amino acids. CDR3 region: CASRDRGLTDTQYF. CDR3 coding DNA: TGTGCCAGCCGGGACAGGGGGCTCACGGATACGCAGTATTTT.

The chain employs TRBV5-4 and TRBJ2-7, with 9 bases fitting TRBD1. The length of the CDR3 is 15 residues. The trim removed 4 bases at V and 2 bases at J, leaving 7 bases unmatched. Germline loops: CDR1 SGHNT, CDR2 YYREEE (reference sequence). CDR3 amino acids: CASSPPGTGPYEQYF. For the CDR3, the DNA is TGTGCCAGCAGCCCACCGGGGACAGGGCCCTACGAGCAGTACTTC. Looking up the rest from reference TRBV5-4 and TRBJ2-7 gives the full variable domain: ETGVTQSPTHLIKTRGQQVTLRCSSQSGHNTVSWYQQALGQGPQFIFQYYREEENGRGNFPPRFSGLQFPNYSSELNVNALELDDSALYLCASSPPGTGPYEQYFGPGTRLTVT.

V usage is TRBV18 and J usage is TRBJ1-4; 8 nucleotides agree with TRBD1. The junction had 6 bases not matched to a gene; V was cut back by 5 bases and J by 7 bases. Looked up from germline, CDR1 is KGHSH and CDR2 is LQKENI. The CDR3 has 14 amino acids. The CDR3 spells CASSSGQGGEKLFF. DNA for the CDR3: TGTGCCAGCTCATCCGGACAGGGAGGTGAAAAACTGTTTTTT.

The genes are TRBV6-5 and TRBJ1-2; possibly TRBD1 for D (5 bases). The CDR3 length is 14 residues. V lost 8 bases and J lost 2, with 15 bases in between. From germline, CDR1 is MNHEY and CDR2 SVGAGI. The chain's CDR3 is CASRREGRNYGYTF. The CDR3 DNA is TGTGCCAGCCGCAGGGAGGGGCGGAACTATGGCTACACCTTC.